This T cell receptor (beta chain) emerged from a study of T cell changes during pregnancy in multiple sclerosis. This clone was detected once. TCRdb's table, derived via immunoSEQ multiplex PCR, lists solely in-frame clones and lacks some. The sample includes about 24,000 clones, over 85% of them seen just once. Trimming took off 0 bases at V and 6 bases at J, with 16 bases between the two ends. The V gene's germline CDR1 is SGHRS and CDR2 YFSETQ. This CDR3 is 16 amino acids long. The receptor was derived from a female donor in good health, enrolled as a control in a pregnancy study. The genes are TRBV5-1 and TRBJ2-1; D perhaps matches TRBD2 (6 bases). This specimen was CD8+ T cells from peripheral blood mononuclear cells, taken in the third trimester of pregnancy. The CDR3 nucleotides are TGCGCCAGCAGCTTGGGTTTAGCGGCCATGGGCAATGAGCAGTTCTTC. Residues: CASSLGLAAMGNEQFF.